Listed below are T cell receptor beta chains from one sample, sequenced in a study of blood T cells in healthy people across ages. MiXCR, run by TCRdb on the 5' RACE reads, gives a single entry per CDR3 protein. The data show about 800,000 distinct CDR3 sequences, 25% seen once. This sample also appeared in a second study, on T cells of mothers and their children.

The specimen was blood. The receptor set was obtained from a boy between 10 and 17 years old in good health. Each CDR3 is given with its conserved first and last residue. A D gene is named only where the DNA matches it firmly. Size tells how often a clone was seen (once, few, many) or the class of an expanded clone, and some rows leave it out.

CDR3 | DNA | size | V | D | length | J
CSARSSANRFSGNTIYF | TGCAGTGCTAGGAGCAGCGCCAACCGTTTCTCTGGAAACACCATATATTTT | NA | TRBV20-1 | NA | 17 | TRBJ1-3
CASSYSRLAGVSYEQYF | TGTGCCAGCAGTTACTCTAGACTAGCGGGAGTCTCCTACGAGCAGTACTTC | NA | TRBV6-5 | TRBD2 | 17 | TRBJ2-7
CASSFRDQETQYF | TGTGCCAGCAGCTTCAGGGACCAAGAGACCCAGTACTTC | NA | TRBV7-2 | NA | 13 | TRBJ2-5
CSAATTNTEAFF | TGCAGTGCTGCTACAACGAACACTGAAGCTTTCTTT | few | TRBV20-1 | NA | 12 | TRBJ1-1
CAWSGQFTEAFF | TGTGCCTGGAGTGGACAGTTCACTGAAGCTTTCTTT | few | TRBV30 | NA | 12 | TRBJ1-1
CSVELGTSSQTNPSDEQFF | TGCAGCGTTGAGTTAGGGACTAGCAGCCAAACCAACCCATCGGATGAGCAGTTCTTC | few | TRBV29-1 | TRBD2 | 19 | TRBJ2-1
CASSESALASGRSQYF | TGTGCCAGCAGTGAATCTGCCCTAGCTAGCGGGAGATCCCAGTACTTC | few | TRBV2 | TRBD2 | 16 | TRBJ2-5
CASTPWGGNEQFF | TGTGCCAGTACCCCTTGGGGGGGCAATGAGCAGTTCTTC | NA | TRBV19 | TRBD2 | 13 | TRBJ2-1
CASSIPGQGDGTEAFF | TGTGCCAGTAGTATCCCTGGACAGGGTGATGGCACTGAAGCTTTCTTT | few | TRBV19 | TRBD1 | 16 | TRBJ1-1
CASSLGIETGGKDTEAFF | TGTGCCAGCAGCTTAGGAATCGAGACAGGGGGCAAAGACACTGAAGCTTTCTTT | NA | TRBV11-2 | TRBD1 | 18 | TRBJ1-1
CATRLAGDTGELFF | TGTGCCACCCGACTAGCGGGAGATACCGGGGAGCTGTTTTTT | few | TRBV11-1 | TRBD2 | 14 | TRBJ2-2
CASSPGQPTLDEQFF | TGTGCCAGCAGCCCGGGACAACCTACATTGGATGAGCAGTTCTTC | few | TRBV7-2 | NA | 15 | TRBJ2-1
CASSPLETGGLNIQYF | TGTGCCAGCAGCCCCCTCGAAACAGGCGGATTAAACATTCAGTACTTC | NA | TRBV7-9 | NA | 16 | TRBJ2-4
CATSDDSGPGGFGTQYF | TGTGCCACCAGTGATGATTCCGGTCCAGGGGGCTTCGGGACCCAGTACTTC | few | TRBV24-1 | TRBD1 | 17 | TRBJ2-5
CASRGTFQETQYF | TGTGCCAGCAGAGGGACCTTCCAAGAGACCCAGTACTTC | few | TRBV7-8 | NA | 13 | TRBJ2-5
CASSLEGLAGSPYLNTGELFF | TGCGCCAGCAGCTTGGAAGGACTAGCGGGGAGCCCCTATTTAAACACCGGGGAGCTGTTTTTT | NA | TRBV5-1 | TRBD2 | 21 | TRBJ2-2
CASSSNMRDRPLSTDTQYF | TGCGCCAGCAGCTCCAACATGCGAGACAGACCCCTGAGCACAGATACGCAGTATTTT | NA | TRBV5-1 | NA | 19 | TRBJ2-3
CASTGQTNEKLFF | TGTGCCAGCACTGGACAAACTAATGAAAAACTGTTTTTT | NA | TRBV28 | NA | 13 | TRBJ1-4
CASREIAGPTNEKLFF | TGTGCCAGCAGGGAAATCGCAGGCCCAACTAATGAAAAACTGTTTTTT | many | TRBV27 | NA | 16 | TRBJ1-4
CASSHGGGGATDTQYF | TGTGCCAGCAGCCACGGCGGCGGGGGGGCCACAGATACGCAGTATTTT | few | TRBV5-4 | TRBD2 | 16 | TRBJ2-3
CASSSQIAEETQYF | TGTGCCAGCAGTTCCCAAATAGCGGAAGAGACCCAGTACTTC | few | TRBV28 | NA | 14 | TRBJ2-5
CAGREDVNTEAFF | TGTGCCGGCAGGGAGGATGTGAACACTGAAGCTTTCTTT | few | TRBV2 | NA | 13 | TRBJ1-1
CAWTSRGGYTF | TGTGCCTGGACTAGCAGGGGCGGCTACACCTTC | few | TRBV30 | NA | 11 | TRBJ1-2
CASSPRQGFGYTF | TGTGCCAGCAGCCCACGGCAGGGCTTTGGCTACACCTTC | few | TRBV11-2 | NA | 13 | TRBJ1-2
CATSRDEIPAFF | TGTGCCACCAGCAGGGATGAAATCCCCGCTTTCTTT | few | TRBV15 | NA | 12 | TRBJ1-1
CASSQDRGTTYGYTF | TGCGCCAGCAGCCAAGATCGGGGGACTACCTATGGCTACACCTTC | NA | TRBV4-3 | NA | 15 | TRBJ1-2
CAGSLAGGPSYNEQFF | TGTGCCGGCAGCCTAGCCGGGGGCCCCTCCTACAATGAGCAGTTCTTC | NA | TRBV27 | NA | 16 | TRBJ2-1
CASSQTHSATNEKLFF | TGCGCCAGCAGCCAAACACACAGTGCAACTAATGAAAAACTGTTTTTT | few | TRBV4-3 | NA | 16 | TRBJ1-4
CASSSLAGVDTGELFF | TGTGCCAGCAGCTCCTTAGCGGGAGTGGACACCGGGGAGCTGTTTTTT | NA | TRBV7-9 | TRBD2 | 16 | TRBJ2-2
CASRMRGGQETQYF | TGTGCCAGCCGGATGCGGGGGGGCCAAGAGACCCAGTACTTC | NA | TRBV7-2 | TRBD2 | 14 | TRBJ2-5
CASSGDSSSNQPQHF | TGTGCCAGCAGTGGTGACAGTTCTTCAAATCAGCCCCAGCATTTT | few | TRBV2 | NA | 15 | TRBJ1-5
CASSISTTWLNTEAFF | TGTGCCAGCAGTATCTCAACGACATGGCTCAACACTGAAGCTTTCTTT | few | TRBV5-6 | NA | 16 | TRBJ1-1
CASSLASTGIGTDTQYF | TGTGCCAGCAGCTTAGCGTCGACGGGAATTGGAACAGATACGCAGTATTTT | NA | TRBV7-2 | NA | 17 | TRBJ2-3
CASSVEGLKGEKLFF | TGTGCCAGCAGTGTTGAGGGACTCAAAGGGGAAAAACTGTTTTTT | few | TRBV2 | NA | 15 | TRBJ1-4
CASSPDPTSYNEQFF | TGTGCCAGCAGTCCAGATCCAACCTCCTACAATGAGCAGTTCTTC | NA | TRBV11-2 | NA | 15 | TRBJ2-1